Presented here are 26 T cell receptor beta chains from one specimen sequenced in a study of T cells after posttransplantation cyclophosphamide. Clones were sequenced by immunoSEQ multiplex PCR, and TCRdb holds only the in-frame ones, with some missing. Here the sample spans several thousand clones, roughly 88% being singletons. Cyclophosphamide on days +3 and +4 followed busulfan-fludarabine conditioning and a marrow graft. Source: CD4+ T cells sorted from blood, taken about 1,500 days after allogeneic stem cell transplant with posttransplant cyclophosphamide. All receptors derive from a female patient aged 50-60 years who received an allogeneic stem cell transplant from a related donor, was CMV-positive, and had no GVHD. The graft donor may be the source of some T cells.

The V call is TRBV7-9, the J call TRBJ2-5; 12 nucleotides align to TRBD2. CDR3 length: 15 residues. Germline lookup yields CDR1 SEHNR and CDR2 FQNEAQ (reference sequence). V gave up 2 bases and J gave up 5 bases; unmatched junction bases: 3. CDR3 nucleotide sequence: TGTGCCAGCAGCTTAATCCTAGCGGGAGGGGAGACCCAGTACTTC. Translating it yields CASSLILAGGETQYF.

This chain uses TRBV27 with TRBJ1-2; 7 bases align to TRBD1. The CDR3 covers 18 residues. CDR1 and CDR2 from the germline V gene are MNHEY and SMNVEV (reference sequence). After removal of 1 base from V and 2 bases from J, the junction contained 13 bases not matched to a gene. The CDR3 protein is CASSLYPRQIQGNYGYTF. CDR3 in DNA: TGTGCCAGCAGTTTATACCCAAGACAGATACAGGGGAACTATGGCTACACCTTC.

The genes are TRBV25-1 and TRBJ2-7; D is unresolved. CDR1 and CDR2 from the germline V gene are MGHDK and SYGVNS. V was cut by 9 bases and J by 1 base, with 16 bases left in between. The CDR3 is 14 amino acids. The CDR3 loop is CASSAVPNSYEQYF. The DNA for the CDR3 is TGTGCCAGTTCCGCAGTCCCGAATTCCTACGAGCAGTACTTC.

V gene TRBV27 combines with J gene TRBJ2-7; TRBD1 matches 8 bases. The CDR3 is made up of 14 amino acids. Germline CDR1 and CDR2: MNHEY and SMNVEV (reference sequence). V lost 5 bases, J lost 3 bases, and 6 bases stayed unmatched. Here the CDR3 reads CASSPTGGIYEQYF. DNA for the CDR3: TGTGCCAGCAGTCCTACAGGGGGGATCTACGAGCAGTACTTC.

This clone was seen a single time. This chain connects TRBV6-1 to TRBJ2-2; 9 bases agree with TRBD2. Germline CDR1 is MNHNS and CDR2 is SASEGT. The CDR3 has 14 residues. After removal of 6 bases from V and 1 base from J, the junction contained 0 bases not matched to a gene. This CDR3 is CASRTSGNTGELFF. The CDR3, as DNA: TGTGCCAGCAGGACTAGCGGGAACACCGGGGAGCTGTTTTTT.

The chain links TRBV5-1 to TRBJ2-3, with D perhaps TRBD1 (6 bases). The germline CDR1 and CDR2 sequences are SGHRS and YFSETQ. This CDR3 contains 14 residues. V lost 3 bases and J 4 bases, leaving 12 bases between the germline ends. CDR3 amino acids: CASSSGHPPDTQYF. CDR3 coding DNA: TGCGCCAGCAGCTCGGGACACCCACCAGATACGCAGTATTTT.

The chain employs TRBV6-4 and TRBJ2-1; tentatively, D is TRBD2 (5 bases). Deletions cut 3 bases from V and 0 bases from J, with 9 bases between. This CDR3 is built from 15 residues. In germline, CDR1 is MRHNA, CDR2 SNTAGT. CDR3 loop: CASSEYTSSYNEQFF. CDR3 bases: TGTGCCAGCAGTGAGTACACTAGCTCCTACAATGAGCAGTTCTTC.

J is TRBJ2-7 and V is TRBV29-1; 7 nucleotides line up with TRBD1. Looked up from germline, CDR1 is SQVTM and CDR2 is ANQGSEA. The V and J ends lost 3 bases and 7 bases, in that order; junction bases with no gene match: 6. The CDR3 runs 12 residues. The CDR3 here is CSVDNRGREQYF. The CDR3, as DNA: TGCAGCGTTGATAACAGGGGTCGGGAGCAGTACTTC.

The chain couples TRBV7-2 to TRBJ2-3, with TRBD2 identical over 10 bases. In germline, CDR1 is SGHTA, CDR2 FQGNSA. Trimming took 7 bases from V and 6 from J; bases not matched to a gene: 13. This CDR3 region has 16 residues. The CDR3 DNA is TGTGCCAGCACCCCAGTTAAACTAGCGGGATCGGATACGCAGTATTTT. This codes for CASTPVKLAGSDTQYF.

The rearrangement links TRBV5-4 to TRBJ2-2; TRBD1 is a possible D gene (5 bases). The CDR3 spans 14 residues. The germline V gene encodes CDR1 SGHNT and CDR2 YYREEE (reference sequence). V was pared by 4 bases and J by 3 bases, with 10 bases between. CDR3 sequence reads: CASSRGQDTGELFF. DNA of the CDR3: TGTGCCAGCAGCCGAGGACAAGACACCGGGGAGCTGTTTTTT.

V usage is TRBV7-7 and J usage is TRBJ2-5, with TRBD1 matching over 9 bases. The ends lost 0 bases at V and 1 base at J; junction bases unmatched: 3. The CDR3 is 16 amino acids. CDR1 and CDR2 from the germline V gene are SSHAT and FNYEAQ (reference sequence). CDR3 nucleotides: TGTGCCAGCAGCTTAGCCGGGACAGGGCTCCAAGAGACCCAGTACTTC. Translation: CASSLAGTGLQETQYF.

The chain couples TRBV23-1 to TRBJ2-4; D is undetermined. TRBV23-1 is flagged as an ORF with uncertain function. CDR3 length: 16 residues. The V end was cut by 0 bases, the J end by 0 bases, with 9 bases between. CDR3 protein: CASSQSPPGAKNIQYF. As DNA, the CDR3 is TGCGCCAGCAGTCAATCTCCTCCCGGAGCCAAAAACATTCAGTACTTC.

The J gene is TRBJ1-3, the V gene TRBV7-8; D unclear. Per the germline V gene, CDR1 is SGHVS and CDR2 is FQNEAQ. The V end was cut by 3 bases, the J end by 8 bases, with 26 bases between. This CDR3 region has 18 residues. CDR3 bases: TGTGCCAGCAGCTTGCGCCCCGTAGGCCAGGTCGTATGGGACACCATATATTTT. Its translation is CASSLRPVGQVVWDTIYF. Drawing the rest from reference TRBV7-8 and TRBJ1-3, the complete variable domain is GAGVSQSPRYKVAKRGQDVALRCDPISGHVSLFWYQQALGQGPEFLTYFQNEAQLDKSGLPSDRFFAERPEGSVSTLKIQRTQQEDSAVYLCASSLRPVGQVVWDTIYFGEGSWLTVV.

The chain's CDR3 is CASSRDRTNQPQHF. The CDR3 DNA is TGTGCCAGCAGCCGGGACAGAACTAATCAGCCCCAGCATTTT. The chain combines TRBV28 with TRBJ1-5; 7 bases match TRBD1. From germline, CDR1 is MDHEN and CDR2 SYDVKM. Unmatched junction bases numbered 6, after V lost 6 bases and J lost 4 bases. This CDR3 spans 14 amino acids.

The chain employs TRBV7-8 and TRBJ2-5, with D tentatively TRBD2 (5 bases). This CDR3 spans 18 amino acids. In germline, CDR1 is SGHVS, CDR2 FQNEAQ. Deletions cut 4 bases from V and 10 bases from J, with 31 bases between. The CDR3 DNA is TGTGCCAGCAGCTACCATCTCCAACGGACGGCTCAACGGGAAGGCCAGTACTTC. Amino acid sequence: CASSYHLQRTAQREGQYF.

This chain connects TRBV7-9 to TRBJ2-7; the match to TRBD1 covers 7 bases. The CDR3 is made up of 15 amino acids. Per germline, CDR1 SEHNR and CDR2 FQNEAQ (reference sequence). Losses at the gene ends were 5 bases for V and 2 bases for J; bases not matched to a gene: 9. CDR3 region: CASSNPTGTPYEQYF. The CDR3 bases are TGTGCCAGCAGCAACCCGACAGGGACACCCTACGAGCAGTACTTC. The variable domain in full, completed from reference TRBV7-9 and TRBJ2-7, reads DTGVSQNPRHKITKRGQNVTFRCDPISEHNRLYWYRQTLGQGPEFLTYFQNEAQLEKSRLLSDRFSAERPKGSFSTLEIQRTEQGDSAMYLCASSNPTGTPYEQYFGPGTRLTVT.

V is TRBV11-2 and J is TRBJ2-1; 9 bases are shared with TRBD2. The CDR3 is 15 amino acids. CDR1 and CDR2 (germline): SGHAT, FQNNGV. V gave up 0 bases and J gave up 8 bases; unmatched junction bases: 5. DNA of the CDR3: TGTGCCAGCAGCTTAGATCTAGCGGGAAAGGATGAGCAGTTCTTC. Amino acids: CASSLDLAGKDEQFF.

The chain is built from TRBV10-3 and TRBJ2-5, with TRBD2 identical over 7 bases. Germline-derived CDR1 and CDR2 are ENHRY and SYGVKD. There are 13 residues in the CDR3. After removal of 4 bases from V and 4 bases from J, the junction contained 3 bases not matched to a gene. CDR3 residues: CAISGDYVETQYF. The DNA for the CDR3 is TGTGCCATCAGTGGGGACTACGTAGAGACCCAGTACTTC.

The chain couples TRBV7-2 to TRBJ2-5; 7 nucleotides line up with TRBD1. The ends lost 5 bases at V and 3 bases at J; junction bases unmatched: 3. Germline values: CDR1 SGHTA, CDR2 FQGNSA. The CDR3 extends over 13 amino acids. The CDR3, as DNA: TGTGCCAGCAGCCGAGGGACAGAAGAGACCCAGTACTTC. Protein product: CASSRGTEETQYF.

The V call is TRBV14, the J call TRBJ2-2; the D gene is possibly TRBD1 (6 bases). The germline gives CDR1 SGHDN, CDR2 FVKESK. The CDR3 contains 17 residues. V was shortened by 3 bases and J by 0 bases, with 14 bases between the two germline ends. This CDR3 is CASSHPYRVPNTGELFF. CDR3 nucleotide sequence: TGTGCCAGCAGCCACCCTTACAGGGTTCCGAACACCGGGGAGCTGTTTTTT.

The chain is built from TRBV19 and TRBJ2-1; 9 bases line up with TRBD1. The J segment lost 4 bases and the V segment lost 0 bases, leaving 4 bases of the junction unmatched. CDR3 length: 16 residues. Per the germline V gene, CDR1 is LNHDA and CDR2 is SQIVND (reference sequence). CDR3 DNA: TGTGCCAGTAGTATAGAGCACAGGGGGCGATACAATGAGCAGTTCTTC. Translated: CASSIEHRGRYNEQFF.

This clone was seen a handful of times. This chain links TRBV7-3 with TRBJ2-2, with 7 bases identical to TRBD1. Unmatched junction bases numbered 10, after V lost 0 bases and J lost 6 bases. Germline CDR1 SGHTA, CDR2 FQGTGA. The CDR3 consists of 17 residues. The CDR3: CASSLTAPARGPGELFF. CDR3 in DNA: TGTGCCAGCAGCTTAACCGCCCCGGCTAGGGGGCCCGGGGAGCTGTTTTTT.

The count of this clone is one. The chain combines TRBV30 with TRBJ2-3; 11 bases are shared with TRBD2. This CDR3 contains 13 residues. V gave up 5 bases and J gave up 6 bases; unmatched junction bases: 4. Germline loops: CDR1 GTSNPN, CDR2 SVGIG (reference sequence). CDR3 in DNA: TGTGCCTGGGGTACTAGCGGGAGTGATACGCAGTATTTT. The encoded protein is CAWGTSGSDTQYF.

V usage is TRBV30 and J usage is TRBJ2-5, with D perhaps matching TRBD1 (5 bases). CDR1 is GTSNPN and CDR2 is SVGIG in the germline V gene (reference sequence). This CDR3 comprises 14 residues. V gave up 3 bases and J gave up 4 bases, with 15 bases separating them. The CDR3 region has the DNA TGTGCCTGGAGCCTCCGGACATCGGTAGAGACCCAGTACTTC. Translating it yields CAWSLRTSVETQYF.

The chain is built from TRBV29-1 and TRBJ2-1, with a weak D call TRBD2 (6 bases). The CDR3 is 13 amino acids. The germline gives CDR1 SQVTM, CDR2 ANQGSEA. V lost 2 bases and J 10 bases, leaving 15 bases between the germline ends. DNA of the CDR3: TGCAGCGTTGAAATAAACGGGAGCGGAGAGCAGTTCTTC. It encodes CSVEINGSGEQFF.

This clone was seen more than once but under ten times. The rearrangement links TRBV27 to TRBJ1-1, with D maybe TRBD1 (5 bases). Trimming pared 7 bases from V and 2 bases from J, leaving 11 bases between. From germline, CDR1 is MNHEY and CDR2 SMNVEV (reference sequence). The CDR3 has 13 amino acids. CDR3 amino acids: CASKDRPNTEAFF. The DNA of the CDR3 is TGTGCCAGCAAAGACAGACCCAACACTGAAGCTTTCTTT.